These 18 T cell receptor beta chains share one sample of origin, sequenced in a study of blood T cell repertoires in COVID-19. Profiling relied on immunoSEQ multiplex PCR, and the TCRdb table lists in-frame clones only, not all of them. This table holds 100,000 to 150,000 clones, approximately 86% found once. Sequenced material: PBMCs or T cells enriched from blood (not recorded which). The receptor source for this set is a woman aged 45-65 years who had recovered from COVID-19.

The chain couples TRBV9 to TRBJ2-1, with D possibly being TRBD2 (7 bases). The V end lost 0 bases, the J end lost 4 bases, and 14 bases lay between the germline ends. CDR1 is SGDLS, CDR2 YYNGEE, per germline. The CDR3 has 16 amino acids. For the CDR3, the DNA is TGTGCCAGCAGCGTAGCTTCGGGGGGCCTGTACAATGAGCAGTTCTTC. Translating it yields CASSVASGGLYNEQFF.

The chain links TRBV19 to TRBJ2-7, with TRBD1 matching 10 bases. Per germline, CDR1 LNHDA and CDR2 SQIVND (reference sequence). This CDR3 contains 14 residues. With V trimmed by 3 bases and J by 2 bases, 1 base remained unmatched. The CDR3 reads CASSIGTGAYEQYF. CDR3 sequence (DNA): TGTGCCAGTAGTATCGGGACAGGGGCCTACGAGCAGTACTTC.

J is TRBJ1-2 and V is TRBV6-5; no definite D call. Trimming cost V 0 bases and J 5 bases, with 7 bases left between them. The germline V gene has CDR1 MNHEY and CDR2 SVGAGI. The CDR3 sequence is 13 residues long. The CDR3 sequence is CASSYSYGYGYTF. For the CDR3, the DNA is TGTGCCAGCAGTTACTCTTACGGGTATGGCTACACCTTC.

The rearrangement links TRBV5-1 to TRBJ2-7; weak D call: TRBD1 (6 bases). The CDR3 has 14 amino acids. V dropped 4 bases and J dropped 1 base, with 12 bases sitting between them. In germline, CDR1 is SGHRS, CDR2 YFSETQ. The CDR3 reads CASSQPDRSYEQYF. For the CDR3, the DNA is TGCGCCAGCAGCCAGCCGGACAGATCCTACGAGCAGTACTTC. The full variable domain, its missing parts supplied by reference TRBV5-1 and TRBJ2-7, is KAGVTQTPRYLIKTRGQQVTLSCSPISGHRSVSWYQQTPGQGLQFLFEYFSETQRNKGNFPGRFSGRQFSNSRSEMNVSTLELGDSALYLCASSQPDRSYEQYFGPGTRLTVT.

The count of this clone is one. The V gene is TRBV5-5, the J gene TRBJ2-1; TRBD1 matches 11 bases. V shed 0 bases and J 9 bases; nucleotides not matched to a gene: 8. There are 16 residues in the CDR3. Germline-derived CDR1 and CDR2 are SGHKS and YYEKEE (reference sequence). The CDR3 DNA reads TGTGCCAGCAGCTTGGGACGGGACAGGGGGGTGGGTGAGCAGTTCTTC. Protein sequence: CASSLGRDRGVGEQFF.

The V gene is TRBV7-8, the J gene TRBJ2-7; 7 bases agree with TRBD1. CDR1 is SGHVS and CDR2 is FQNEAQ in the germline V gene. V lost 1 base, J lost 6 bases, and 6 bases stayed unmatched. The CDR3 is 14 residues long. CDR3 region: CASSLGDRALEQYF. The CDR3 bases are TGTGCCAGCAGCTTAGGAGACAGGGCCCTCGAGCAGTACTTC.

As regards this clone: Other DNA sequences in the same sample also yield this CDR3. This chain links TRBV10-3 with TRBJ1-3; 8 nucleotides match TRBD1. J lost 1 base, V lost 3 bases, and 2 bases had no gene match. Germline values: CDR1 ENHRY, CDR2 SYGVKD. The CDR3 has 15 amino acids. The CDR3 nucleotides are TGTGCCATCAGTGATACAGGGGGTTCTGGAAACACCATATATTTT. Translation: CAISDTGGSGNTIYF.

The chain joins TRBV11-3 to TRBJ1-6; 8 bases fit TRBD1. Germline CDR1 SGHNT, CDR2 YENEEA. With 5 bases clipped from V and 7 bases from J, the junction kept 10 bases outside the gene matches. The CDR3 is 16 amino acids. This chain's CDR3 is CASSTLFRQGNSPLHF. The CDR3 region has the DNA TGTGCCAGCAGCACTTTATTCCGACAGGGGAATTCACCCCTCCACTTT.

The rearrangement uses TRBV3-1 (or the pseudogene TRBV3-2) and TRBJ2-5; a possible D gene is TRBD1 (6 bases). This CDR3 is built from 15 residues. Between the trimmed V and J ends, which lost 4 bases and 4 bases, there was a span of 16 bases. The germline V gene has CDR1 LGHDT and CDR2 YNNKEL (reference sequence). The CDR3 region has the DNA TGTGCCAGCAGCCCAGAATACCCACAGGGAGAGACCCAGTACTTC. Its protein product is CASSPEYPQGETQYF.

The chain has TRBV18 and TRBJ1-3, with unresolved D. The V gene's germline CDR1 is KGHSH and CDR2 LQKENI. The CDR3 runs to 16 residues. V dropped 3 bases and J dropped 0 bases, with 12 bases sitting between them. The CDR3 DNA reads as TGTGCCAGCTCACCCTCAAACTCCGACTCTGGAAACACCATATATTTT. This gives the protein CASSPSNSDSGNTIYF.

This clone appeared a single time. This chain joins TRBV5-1 and TRBJ2-2; 10 bases are shared with TRBD2. Germline loops: CDR1 SGHRS, CDR2 YFSETQ. J lost 0 bases, V lost 0 bases, and 5 bases had no gene match. The CDR3 extends over 18 amino acids. The CDR3 loop is CASSLAAGGTPNTGELFF. CDR3 in DNA: TGCGCCAGCAGCTTGGCAGCGGGGGGGACCCCGAACACCGGGGAGCTGTTTTTT.

The gene calls are TRBV12-5 and TRBJ2-5; 8 positions agree with TRBD1. The V gene's germline CDR1 is LGHNT and CDR2 FRNRAP. The CDR3 length is 16 residues. With 5 bases clipped from V and 1 base from J, the junction kept 9 bases outside the gene matches. CDR3 DNA sequence: TGTGCTAGTGGTAACCCGGGGACAGGCCCCCAAGAGACCCAGTACTTC. Its translation: CASGNPGTGPQETQYF.

The rearrangement links TRBV13 to TRBJ2-7, with 10 positions matching TRBD1. Losses at the gene ends were 5 bases for V and 0 bases for J; bases not matched to a gene: 4. This CDR3 spans 15 amino acids. Germline lookup yields CDR1 PRHDT and CDR2 FYEKMQ (reference sequence). The CDR3 nucleotides read TGTGCCAGCAGCACCCGGGACAGGGGCTCCTACGAGCAGTACTTC. Translation gives CASSTRDRGSYEQYF.

The genes are TRBV6-5 and TRBJ2-7; D not resolved. V was clipped by 6 bases and J by 0 bases, with 12 bases between them. Germline lookup yields CDR1 MNHEY and CDR2 SVGAGI. The CDR3 is 14 amino acids. The CDR3 nucleotides are TGTGCCAGCAGAGACGCAGGTTCCTCCTACGAGCAGTACTTC. This translates into CASRDAGSSYEQYF.

The chain carries TRBV10-3 and TRBJ1-3; perhaps TRBD1 as D (6 bases). The CDR3 has 15 amino acids. Germline values: CDR1 ENHRY, CDR2 SYGVKD. With 6 bases removed from V and 0 bases from J, the gap between germline ends came to 12 bases. CDR3 region: CAIRGGGSSGNTIYF. In nucleotides, the CDR3 is TGTGCCATCAGAGGGGGTGGGAGCTCTGGAAACACCATATATTTT.

DNA of the CDR3: TGTGCCAGTATACAGACGAACACCGGGGAGCTGTTTTTT. It is translated as CASIQTNTGELFF. The chain recombines TRBV19 with TRBJ2-2; D is ambiguous. This CDR3 has 13 amino acids. Trimming shortened V by 7 bases and J by 0 bases, and 6 bases separated the two germline ends. Per the germline V gene, CDR1 is LNHDA and CDR2 is SQIVND (reference sequence).

The rearrangement uses TRBV7-2 and TRBJ1-2, with unresolved D. The CDR3 covers 14 residues. Trimming shortened V by 0 bases and J by 8 bases, and 13 bases separated the two germline ends. Germline CDR1 is SGHTA and CDR2 is FQGNSA. CDR3 DNA sequence: TGTGCCAGCAGCTTAGCGGGGAGGATTAGCGGCTACACCTTC. This gives the protein CASSLAGRISGYTF.

This clone was seen a single time. The chain has TRBV5-6 and TRBJ2-7; TRBD1 aligns across 7 bases. The germline gives CDR1 SGHDT, CDR2 YYEEEE. Trimming at V came to 2 bases and at J to 2 bases, leaving 7 bases not matched to a gene. The CDR3 runs 15 residues. The CDR3, as DNA: TGTGCCAGCAGCTTTAAAGGGGGCCTCGCCTACGAGCAGTACTTC. It yields the protein CASSFKGGLAYEQYF.